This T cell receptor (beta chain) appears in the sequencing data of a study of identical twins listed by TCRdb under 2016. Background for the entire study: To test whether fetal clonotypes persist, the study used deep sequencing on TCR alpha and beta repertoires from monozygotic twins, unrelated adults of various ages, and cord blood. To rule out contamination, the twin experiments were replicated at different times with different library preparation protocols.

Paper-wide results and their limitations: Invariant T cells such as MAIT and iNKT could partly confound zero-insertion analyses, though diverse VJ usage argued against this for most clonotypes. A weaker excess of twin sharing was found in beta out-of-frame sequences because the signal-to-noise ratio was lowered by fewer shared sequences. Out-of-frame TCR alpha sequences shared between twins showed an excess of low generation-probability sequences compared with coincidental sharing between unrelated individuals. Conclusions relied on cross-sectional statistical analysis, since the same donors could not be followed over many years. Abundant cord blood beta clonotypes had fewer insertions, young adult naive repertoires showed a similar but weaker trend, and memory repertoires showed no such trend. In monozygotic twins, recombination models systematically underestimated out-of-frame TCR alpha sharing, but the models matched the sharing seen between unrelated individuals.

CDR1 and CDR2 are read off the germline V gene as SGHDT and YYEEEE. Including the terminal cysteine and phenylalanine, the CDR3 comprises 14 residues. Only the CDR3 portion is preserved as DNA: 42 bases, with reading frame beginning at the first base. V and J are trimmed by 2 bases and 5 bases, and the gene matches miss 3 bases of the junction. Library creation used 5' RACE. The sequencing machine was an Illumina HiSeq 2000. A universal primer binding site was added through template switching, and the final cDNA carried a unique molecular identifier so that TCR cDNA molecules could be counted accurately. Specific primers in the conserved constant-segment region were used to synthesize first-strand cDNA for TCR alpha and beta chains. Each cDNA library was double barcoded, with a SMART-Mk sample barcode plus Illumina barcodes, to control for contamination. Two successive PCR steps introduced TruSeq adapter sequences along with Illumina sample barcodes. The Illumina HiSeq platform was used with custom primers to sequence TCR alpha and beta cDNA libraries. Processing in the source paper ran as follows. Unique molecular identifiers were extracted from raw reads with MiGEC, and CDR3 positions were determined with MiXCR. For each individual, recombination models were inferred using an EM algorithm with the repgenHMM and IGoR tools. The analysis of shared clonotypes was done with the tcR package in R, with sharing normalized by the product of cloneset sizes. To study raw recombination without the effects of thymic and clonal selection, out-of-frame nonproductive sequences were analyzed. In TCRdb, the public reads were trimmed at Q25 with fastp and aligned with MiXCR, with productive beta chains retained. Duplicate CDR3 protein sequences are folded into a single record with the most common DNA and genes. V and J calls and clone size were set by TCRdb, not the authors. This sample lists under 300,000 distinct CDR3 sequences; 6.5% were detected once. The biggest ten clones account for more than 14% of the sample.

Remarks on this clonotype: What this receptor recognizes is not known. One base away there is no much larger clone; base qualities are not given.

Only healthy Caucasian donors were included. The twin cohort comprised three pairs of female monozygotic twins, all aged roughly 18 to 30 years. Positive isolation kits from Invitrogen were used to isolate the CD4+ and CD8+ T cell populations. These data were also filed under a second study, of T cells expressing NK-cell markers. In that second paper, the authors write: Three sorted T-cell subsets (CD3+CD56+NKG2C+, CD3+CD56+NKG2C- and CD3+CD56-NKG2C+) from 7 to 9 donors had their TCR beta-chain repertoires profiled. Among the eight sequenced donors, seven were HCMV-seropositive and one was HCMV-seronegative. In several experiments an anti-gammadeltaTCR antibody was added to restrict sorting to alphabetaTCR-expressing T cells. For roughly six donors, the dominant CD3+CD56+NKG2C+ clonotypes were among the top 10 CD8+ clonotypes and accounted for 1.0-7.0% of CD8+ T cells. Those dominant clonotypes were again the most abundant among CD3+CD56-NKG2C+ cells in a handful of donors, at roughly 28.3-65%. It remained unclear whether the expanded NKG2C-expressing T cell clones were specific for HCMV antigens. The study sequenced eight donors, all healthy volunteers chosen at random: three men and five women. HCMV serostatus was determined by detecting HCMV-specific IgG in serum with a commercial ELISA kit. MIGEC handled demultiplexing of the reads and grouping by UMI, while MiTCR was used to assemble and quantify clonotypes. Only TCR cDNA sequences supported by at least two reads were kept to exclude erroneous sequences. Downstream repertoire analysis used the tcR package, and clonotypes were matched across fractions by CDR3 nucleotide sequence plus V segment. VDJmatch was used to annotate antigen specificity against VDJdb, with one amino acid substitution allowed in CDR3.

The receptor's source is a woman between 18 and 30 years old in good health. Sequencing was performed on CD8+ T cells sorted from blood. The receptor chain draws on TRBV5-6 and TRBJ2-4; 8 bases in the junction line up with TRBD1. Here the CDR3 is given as CASSFGTGENIQYF. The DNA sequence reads TGTGCCAGCAGCTTTGGGACAGGAGAAAACATTCAGTACTTC.